This T cell receptor beta chain stems from a study of shared clonotypes between healthy human individuals (dated by TCRdb to 2020 to 2021). Turning to the overall study: The cohort included three men and two women between 18 and 49 years of age. For each donor, CD4 naive and CD4 memory were each run on three plates, CD8 naive on two plates, and CD8 memory on one plate. To estimate repertoire size and how much clonotypes are shared between individuals, the study performed deep sequencing of blood TCR repertoires from a few healthy adults. Libraries were prepared and TCR repertoires were sequenced by different laboratories using diverse techniques, in order to increase sequencing depth and limit assay-specific biases. Between about 0.8 and 9 billion PBMCs per donor were obtained by leukapheresis.

Using the deep immunoSEQ assay, multiplex PCR amplified TCR CDR3 regions from genomic DNA. For each cell subset, the extracted genomic DNA was distributed evenly across all wells of several immunoSEQ 96-well plates, and each plate served as one replicate. For sorted subsets, each replicate PCR was loaded with 200 ng genomic DNA, equivalent to roughly 30,000 T cell genomes. Purified libraries were measured with a Qubit 3.0 fluorometer, size-checked on a Bioanalyzer 2100, and measured again with the KAPA Library Quantification kit. Every immunoSEQ 96-well plate was sequenced on a dedicated single-read 150-cycle Illumina NextSeq 550 flow cell. The original pipeline was this. Because the immunoSEQ output held only junctional sequences and lacked quality scores, the filtering could not match the filtering applied to full-length reads. To assign V/J genes and CDR3, sequences were annotated against IMGT germline references using PyIR, a Python wrapper for IgBLAST v1.9. Reads with weak V/J assignments (E-value above 1e-6), missing CDR3, stop codons, out-of-frame junctions, or ambiguous translated residues were removed. V3J clonotypes were defined by identical inferred V gene, J gene, and CDR3 amino acid sequence. Percentage overlap between repertoires was calculated by dividing the number of shared unique clonotypes by the size of the smaller repertoire. Richness of each repertoire was evaluated using RTK rarefaction, the Chao1 estimator, and Recon v2.1 estimates of unobserved clonotypes. Generation probabilities for all TCRbeta clonotypes obtained by the gDNA method from a handful of donors were computed using OLGA. TCRdb limited this immuneACCESS table to in-frame rearrangements with V and J called. A share of clones is missing; checked studies link under half to unresolved V genes, and the rest is unexplained. The DNA gave D and trimming, while V, J and clone size come from that table. This sample lists around 2,000,000 clones; about 95% were detected once. The ten largest make up 1% to 1.3% of the sample.

Trimming removed 3 bases from V and 2 bases from J; the gene matches leave 1 base unexplained. Looking up the germline V gene yields CDR1 MGHRA and CDR2 YSYEKL. The CDR3 goes from the cysteine to the phenylalanine over 13 residues. Just the 39-base CDR3 DNA is kept, in frame starting at base 1. CD8 naive samples were obtained by positive selection for CCR7 among CD45RO-negative cells, yielding a CD45RA+CCR7+ population from which TemRA cells were excluded. The donors were healthy, HIV-negative adults with no recently reported acute infections or vaccinations. Only Caucasian adults living in Nashville, Tennessee, USA were represented among the donors. Blood was collected by leukapheresis, and PBMCs were isolated by Ficoll-Histopaque density gradient centrifugation and then cryopreserved in liquid nitrogen vapor phase. Analytical flow cytometry was used to check the purity and quantity of each magnetically sorted T cell population. Genomic DNA was isolated from each sorted fraction and quantified by UV absorbance on a Nanodrop 2000c.

Concerning this clone itself: The antigen this receptor binds is unknown. The sample holds no much larger clone one base away, and base qualities are not on file. This specimen includes other DNA sequences encoding the same CDR3.

Broader findings and caveats from the paper: Naive subsets generally had larger estimated clonotype richness than memory subsets did. Because the study included only a small number of donors, the genetic and exposure-history diversity represented was limited. When a handful of donors were compared, the shared fraction of clonotypes was roughly 4.8% for naive CD4, around 3.5% for naive CD8, roughly 2.5% for memory CD4, and 0.35% to 0.5% for memory CD8. Sampling was limited to blood, and TCR repertoires in tissue likely differ from TCR repertoires in blood. Pairwise subsampling indicated that sequencing depth was expected to affect the degree of clonotype sharing among donors. Compared with non-shared clonotypes, clonotypes shared by all four sorted-subset donors had higher generation probabilities. Rarefaction of sorted-subset datasets indicated incomplete sequencing despite the large sequencing depth.

This sequence uses TRBV4-1 and TRBJ2-7; 7 of the junction bases match TRBD1. Sequenced material: naive CD8+ T cells sorted from blood. This specimen's cell subset or site label, interpreted: CD45RA+CCR7+. This clonotype was sampled from a man aged 18 to 29 in good health. Here the CDR3 is given as CASSQDRTYEQYF. The sequence in DNA is TGCGCCAGCAGCCAGGACAGGACCTACGAGCAGTACTTC.